This T cell receptor (beta chain) came from a study of cytomegalovirus exposure and HLA in healthy donors. Broader study findings: After further analysis at a later stage, some 15,000 TCR beta sequences were associated with HLA alleles at 0.05 false discovery rate.

Primers for the PCR totalled 60 Vbeta and 13 Jbeta. Measured with immunoSEQ multiplex PCR; TCRdb has only the in-frame clones, and not every one. The sample contains roughly 100,000 clones, about 70% of which appear only once. Germline V CDR1 and CDR2: SGHRS, YFSETQ. The V end lost 4 bases, the J end lost 2 bases, and 18 bases lay between the germline ends. The CDR3 covers 16 residues. There are a few counts of this clone. What it recognizes is unknown. Sequenced sample: PBMCs. The genes are TRBV5-1 and TRBJ1-2; D is ambiguous. The receptor's source is a woman between 45 and 65 years old in good health and CMV-seropositive. CDR3 bases: TGCGCCAGCAGCATTGGGCGGGGAGGGAAAAACTATGGCTACACCTTC. Encoded protein: CASSIGRGGKNYGYTF.